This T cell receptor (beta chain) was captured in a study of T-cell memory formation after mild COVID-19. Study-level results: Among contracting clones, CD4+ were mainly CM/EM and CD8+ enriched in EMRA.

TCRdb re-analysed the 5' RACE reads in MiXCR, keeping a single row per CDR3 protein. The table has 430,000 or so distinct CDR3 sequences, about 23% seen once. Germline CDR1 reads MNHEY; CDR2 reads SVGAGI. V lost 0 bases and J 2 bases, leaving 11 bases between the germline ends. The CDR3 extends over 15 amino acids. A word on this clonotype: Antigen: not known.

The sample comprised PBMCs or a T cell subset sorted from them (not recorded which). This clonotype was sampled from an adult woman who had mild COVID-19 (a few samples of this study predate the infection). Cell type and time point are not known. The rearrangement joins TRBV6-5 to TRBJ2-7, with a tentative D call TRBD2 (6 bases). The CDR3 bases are TGTGCCAGCAGTTACTCGAACAGACTAGCCTACGAGCAGTACTTC. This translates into CASSYSNRLAYEQYF.